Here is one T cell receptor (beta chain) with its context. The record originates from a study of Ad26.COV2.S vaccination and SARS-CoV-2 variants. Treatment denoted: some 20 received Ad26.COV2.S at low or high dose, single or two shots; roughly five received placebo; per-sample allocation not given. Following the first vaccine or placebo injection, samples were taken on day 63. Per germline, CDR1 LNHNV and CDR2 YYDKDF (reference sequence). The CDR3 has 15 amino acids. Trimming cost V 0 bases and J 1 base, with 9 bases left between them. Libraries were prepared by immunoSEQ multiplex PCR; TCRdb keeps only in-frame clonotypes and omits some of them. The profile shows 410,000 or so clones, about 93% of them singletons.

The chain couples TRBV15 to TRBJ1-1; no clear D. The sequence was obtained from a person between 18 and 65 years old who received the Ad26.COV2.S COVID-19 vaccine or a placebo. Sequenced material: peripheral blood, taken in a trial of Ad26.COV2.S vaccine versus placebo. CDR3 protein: CATSRDYWRNTEAFF. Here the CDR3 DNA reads TGTGCCACCAGCAGAGATTATTGGAGGAACACTGAAGCTTTCTTT. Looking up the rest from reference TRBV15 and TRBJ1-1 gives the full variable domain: DAMVIQNPRYQVTQFGKPVTLSCSQTLNHNVMYWYQQKSSQAPKLLFHYYDKDFNNEADTPDNFQSRRPNTSFCFLDIRSPGLGDTAMYLCATSRDYWRNTEAFFGQGTRLTVV.